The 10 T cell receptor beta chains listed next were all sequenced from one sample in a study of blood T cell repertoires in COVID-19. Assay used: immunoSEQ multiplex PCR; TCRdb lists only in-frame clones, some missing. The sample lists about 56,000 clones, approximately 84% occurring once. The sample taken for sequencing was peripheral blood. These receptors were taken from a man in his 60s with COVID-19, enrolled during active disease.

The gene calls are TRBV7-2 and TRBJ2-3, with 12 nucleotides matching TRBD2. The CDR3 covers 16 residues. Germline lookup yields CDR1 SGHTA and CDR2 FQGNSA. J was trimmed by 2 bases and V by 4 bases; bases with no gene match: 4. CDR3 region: CASSSGLAGTTDTQYF. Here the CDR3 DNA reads TGTGCCAGCAGCTCCGGACTAGCGGGAACCACAGATACGCAGTATTTT.

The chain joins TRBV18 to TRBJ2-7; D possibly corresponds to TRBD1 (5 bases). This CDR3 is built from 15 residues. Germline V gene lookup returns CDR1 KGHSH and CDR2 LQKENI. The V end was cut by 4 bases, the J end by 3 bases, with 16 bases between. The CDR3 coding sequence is TGTGCCAGCTCACTAGTGTCAGGGCCAGACTACGAGCAGTACTTC. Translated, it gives CASSLVSGPDYEQYF. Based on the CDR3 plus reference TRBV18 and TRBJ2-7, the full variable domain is NAGVMQNPRHLVRRRGQEARLRCSPMKGHSHVYWYRQLPEEGLKFMVYLQKENIIDESGMPKERFSAEFPKEGPSILRIQQVVRGDSAAYFCASSLVSGPDYEQYFGPGTRLTVT.

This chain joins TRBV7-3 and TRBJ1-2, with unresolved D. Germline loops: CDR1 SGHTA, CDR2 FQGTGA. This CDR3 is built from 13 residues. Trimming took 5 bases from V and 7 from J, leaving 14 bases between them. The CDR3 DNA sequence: TGTGCCAGCAGCCAAGACCGGGGTTCTGGCTACACCTTC. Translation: CASSQDRGSGYTF. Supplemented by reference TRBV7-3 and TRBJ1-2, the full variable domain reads GAGVSQTPSNKVTEKGKYVELRCDPISGHTALYWYRQSLGQGPEFLIYFQGTGAADDSGLPNDRFFAVRPEGSVSTLKIQRTERGDSAVYLCASSQDRGSGYTFGSGTRLTVV.

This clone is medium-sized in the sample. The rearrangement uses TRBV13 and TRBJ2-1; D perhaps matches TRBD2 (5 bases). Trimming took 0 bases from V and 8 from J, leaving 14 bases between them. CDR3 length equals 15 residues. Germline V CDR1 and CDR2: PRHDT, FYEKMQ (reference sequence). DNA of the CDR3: TGTGCCAGCAGCTTAGGCCTACGGGGTGGCGATGAGCAGTTCTTC. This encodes CASSLGLRGGDEQFF.

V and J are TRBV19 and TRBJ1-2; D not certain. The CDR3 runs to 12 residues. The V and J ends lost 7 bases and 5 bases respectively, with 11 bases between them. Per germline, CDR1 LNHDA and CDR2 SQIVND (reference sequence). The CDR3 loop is CASTSTTYGYTF. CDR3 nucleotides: TGTGCCAGTACTTCCACCACATATGGCTACACCTTC. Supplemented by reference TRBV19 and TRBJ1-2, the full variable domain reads DGGITQSPKYLFRKEGQNVTLSCEQNLNHDAMYWYRQDPGQGLRLIYYSQIVNDFQKGDIAEGYSVSREKKESFPLTVTSAQKNPTAFYLCASTSTTYGYTFGSGTRLTVV.

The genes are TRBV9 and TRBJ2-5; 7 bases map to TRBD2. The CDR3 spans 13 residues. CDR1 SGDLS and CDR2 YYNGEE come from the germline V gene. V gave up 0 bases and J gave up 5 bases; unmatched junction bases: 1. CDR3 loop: CASSVAGRETQYF. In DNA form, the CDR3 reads TGTGCCAGCAGCGTAGCCGGGAGGGAGACCCAGTACTTC.

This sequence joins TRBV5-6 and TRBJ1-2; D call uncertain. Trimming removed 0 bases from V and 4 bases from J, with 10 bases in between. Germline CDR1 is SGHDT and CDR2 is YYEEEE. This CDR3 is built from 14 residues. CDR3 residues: CASSLEQRGYGYTF. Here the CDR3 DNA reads TGTGCCAGCAGCTTGGAACAGCGGGGCTATGGCTACACCTTC.

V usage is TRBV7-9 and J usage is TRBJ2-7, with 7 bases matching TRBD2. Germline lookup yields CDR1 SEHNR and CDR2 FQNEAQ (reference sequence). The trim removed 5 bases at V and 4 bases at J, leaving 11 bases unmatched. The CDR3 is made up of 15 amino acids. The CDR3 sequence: CASSALAGLRYEQYF. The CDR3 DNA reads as TGTGCCAGCAGCGCCTTAGCGGGCCTCCGGTACGAGCAGTACTTC.

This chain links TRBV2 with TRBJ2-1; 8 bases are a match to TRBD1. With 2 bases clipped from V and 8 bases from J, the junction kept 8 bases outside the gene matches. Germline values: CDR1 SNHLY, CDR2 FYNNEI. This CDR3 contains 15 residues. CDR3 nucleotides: TGTGCCAGCAGTGAACTCGGACAGGGTGTAGATGAGCAGTTCTTC. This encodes CASSELGQGVDEQFF.

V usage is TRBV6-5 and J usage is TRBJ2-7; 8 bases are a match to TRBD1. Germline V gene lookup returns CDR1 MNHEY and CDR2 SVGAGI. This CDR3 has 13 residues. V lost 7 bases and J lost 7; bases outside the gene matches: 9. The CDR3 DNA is TGTGCCAGCAACGAGCGGACAGGGCGAGAGCAGTACTTC. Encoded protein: CASNERTGREQYF.